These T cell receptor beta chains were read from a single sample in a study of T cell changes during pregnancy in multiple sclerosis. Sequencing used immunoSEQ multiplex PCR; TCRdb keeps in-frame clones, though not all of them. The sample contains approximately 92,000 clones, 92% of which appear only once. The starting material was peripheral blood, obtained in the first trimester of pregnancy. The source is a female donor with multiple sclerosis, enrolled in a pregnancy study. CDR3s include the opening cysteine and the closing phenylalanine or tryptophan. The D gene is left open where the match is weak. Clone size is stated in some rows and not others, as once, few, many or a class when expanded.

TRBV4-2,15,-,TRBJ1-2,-,CASSQRDSANYGYTF,TGTGCCAGCAGCCAGAGGGATTCGGCCAACTATGGCTACACCTTC
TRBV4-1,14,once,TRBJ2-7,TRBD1,CATTPGTGESEQYF,TGCGCTACGACCCCCGGGACAGGGGAGAGTGAGCAGTACTTC
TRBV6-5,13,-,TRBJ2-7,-,CASRIDNSYEQYF,TGTGCCAGCAGGATCGACAACTCCTACGAGCAGTACTTC
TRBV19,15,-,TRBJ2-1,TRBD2,CASSIPGLASYEQFF,TGTGCCAGTAGTATCCCGGGACTAGCGTCATATGAGCAGTTCTTC
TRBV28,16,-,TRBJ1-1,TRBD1,CASRNRDRGSNTEAFF,TGTGCCAGCAGGAACCGGGACAGAGGATCTAACACTGAAGCTTTCTTT
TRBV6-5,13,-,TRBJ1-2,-,CASSFAGNYGYTF,TGTGCCAGCAGTTTTGCAGGGAACTATGGCTACACCTTC
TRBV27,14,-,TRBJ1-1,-,CASSLGLLNTEAFF,TGTGCCAGCAGTTTGGGGCTGCTGAACACTGAAGCTTTCTTT
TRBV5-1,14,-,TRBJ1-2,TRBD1,CASRLRTGENGYTF,TGCGCCAGCCGACTCCGGACAGGGGAGAATGGCTACACCTTC
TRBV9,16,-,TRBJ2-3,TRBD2,CASSRPVAGGPDTQYF,TGTGCCAGCAGCCGCCCTGTAGCGGGAGGGCCCGATACGCAGTATTTT
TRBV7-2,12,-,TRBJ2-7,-,CASSFSVHEQYF,TGTGCCAGCAGCTTTTCAGTCCACGAGCAGTACTTC
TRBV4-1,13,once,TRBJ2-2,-,CASSQFLTGELFF,TGCGCCAGCAGCCAATTTCTGACCGGGGAGCTGTTTTTT
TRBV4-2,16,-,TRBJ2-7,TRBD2,CASSQESGTTSYEQYF,TGTGCCAGCAGCCAAGAGTCGGGGACTACCTCCTACGAGCAGTACTTC
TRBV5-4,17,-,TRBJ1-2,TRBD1,CASSLFGTGGAGYGYTF,TGTGCCAGCAGCTTGTTTGGGACAGGGGGCGCTGGCTATGGCTACACCTTC
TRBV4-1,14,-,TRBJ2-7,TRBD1,CASSQGYRGYEQYF,TGCGCCAGCAGCCAAGGATACAGGGGCTACGAGCAGTACTTC
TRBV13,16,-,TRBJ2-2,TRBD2,CASRKALAGRTGELFF,TGTGCCAGCAGGAAGGCCCTAGCGGGAAGGACCGGGGAGCTGTTTTTT
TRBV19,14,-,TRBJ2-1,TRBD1,CASTLGTGHNEQFF,TGTGCCAGTACCCTCGGGACAGGGCATAATGAGCAGTTCTTC
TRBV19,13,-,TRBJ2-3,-,CASRNSRVDTQYF,TGTGCCAGTAGAAATAGCAGGGTAGATACGCAGTATTTT
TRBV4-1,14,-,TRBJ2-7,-,CASSQEPGKYEQYF,TGCGCCAGCAGCCAAGAGCCGGGGAAGTACGAGCAGTACTTC
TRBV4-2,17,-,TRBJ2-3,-,CASSQNGGRRNTDTQYF,TGTGCCAGCAGCCAAAATGGCGGTCGTAGGAACACAGATACGCAGTATTTT
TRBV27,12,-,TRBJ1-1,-,CASSDGRTEAFF,TGTGCCAGCAGTGATGGCAGAACTGAAGCTTTCTTT
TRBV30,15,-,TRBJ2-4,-,CAWSVSVLAKNIQYF,TGTGCCTGGAGTGTATCAGTTCTAGCCAAAAACATTCAGTACTTC
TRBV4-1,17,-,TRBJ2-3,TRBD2,CASSQDQSLAGVSTQYF,TGCGCCAGCAGCCAAGATCAATCCTTAGCGGGAGTGTCCACGCAGTATTTT
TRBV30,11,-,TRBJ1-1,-,CAWSGGHEAFF,TGTGCCTGGAGTGGGGGACATGAAGCTTTCTTT
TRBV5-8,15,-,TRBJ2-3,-,CASSLGQVVTDTQYF,TGTGCCAGCAGCTTGGGGCAGGTCGTTACAGATACGCAGTATTTT
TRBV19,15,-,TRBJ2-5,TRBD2,CASNKGGSPQETQYF,TGTGCCAGTAACAAGGGAGGGTCACCGCAAGAGACCCAGTACTTC